Following are 30 T cell receptor beta chains from one sample sequenced in a study of PD-1 blockade in classical Hodgkin lymphoma. TCRdb keeps only in-frame clones here, not all; method: immunoSEQ multiplex PCR. This table has roughly 35,000 clones, about 93% appearing once. As for time point: cycle 4 day 1 (C4D1), after 5 to 7 weeks of nivolumab. All patients relapsed after autologous stem cell transplantation, and brentuximab vedotin exposure varied. CD4+ T cells were purified from thawed PBMCs by magnetic negative selection. This specimen was CD4+ T cells from blood, taken before the fourth cycle of nivolumab. These receptors all stem from a human donor with classical Hodgkin lymphoma.

This chain uses TRBV6-5 with TRBJ2-1; D remains unclear. Germline CDR1 reads MNHEY; CDR2 reads SVGAGI. There are 12 residues in the CDR3. Trimming removed 6 bases from V and 9 bases from J, with 12 bases in between. The CDR3 sequence: CASRVRWGEQFF. The CDR3 bases are TGTGCCAGCAGGGTTCGATGGGGTGAGCAGTTCTTC.

The chain recombines TRBV10-3 with TRBJ2-7; TRBD1 aligns across 9 bases. This CDR3 is built from 14 residues. After removal of 8 bases from V and 5 bases from J, the junction contained 10 bases not matched to a gene. Germline CDR1 and CDR2: ENHRY and SYGVKD. CDR3 bases: TGTGCCATCTTAAAGGACAGGGGATCGGACGAGCAGTACTTC. Amino acids: CAILKDRGSDEQYF.

V usage is TRBV19 and J usage is TRBJ2-1; a weak D match, TRBD2 (6 bases). The CDR3 loop spans 12 amino acids. V dropped 10 bases and J dropped 4 bases, with 11 bases sitting between them. The germline gives CDR1 LNHDA, CDR2 SQIVND (reference sequence). CDR3 DNA sequence: TGTGCCACGAGGGACTTTTACAATGAGCAGTTCTTC. Amino acids: CATRDFYNEQFF.

In this sample, this clone turned up a few times. V and J are TRBV7-9 and TRBJ1-1; D is unresolved. Looked up from germline, CDR1 is SEHNR and CDR2 is FQNEAQ (reference sequence). CDR3 length: 12 amino acids. The ends were cut back, 7 bases at V and 3 bases at J, with 9 bases in the middle. The CDR3 DNA sequence: TGTGCCAGCACGGAAAGGGACACTGAAGCTTTCTTT. Translated: CASTERDTEAFF.

This clone was detected once. J is TRBJ1-5 and V is TRBV7-9; 7 bases are a match to TRBD1. V was pared by 5 bases and J by 4 bases, with 5 bases of the junction left unmatched. The CDR3 runs 14 residues. The germline V gene has CDR1 SEHNR and CDR2 FQNEAQ (reference sequence). CDR3 in DNA: TGTGCCAGCAGCCCCTGGGACAGAAATCAGCCCCAGCATTTT. Its protein product is CASSPWDRNQPQHF.

The genes are TRBV5-6 and TRBJ2-1, with TRBD1 matching over 8 bases. Germline V gene lookup returns CDR1 SGHDT and CDR2 YYEEEE. The CDR3 sequence is 15 residues long. Unmatched junction bases numbered 7, after V lost 2 bases and J lost 6 bases. The CDR3 loop reads CASSFAGGAGNEQFF. CDR3 coding DNA: TGTGCCAGCAGCTTCGCAGGGGGCGCGGGCAATGAGCAGTTCTTC.

The CDR3 region has the DNA TGCGCCAGCAGCCAAGACCCCTCGACTAGCGGGAGGGTCTCCCGCTACGAGCAGTACTTC. It is translated as CASSQDPSTSGRVSRYEQYF. The V gene is TRBV4-1, the J gene TRBJ2-7; 14 positions agree with TRBD2. Germline values: CDR1 MGHRA, CDR2 YSYEKL. The CDR3 is 20 amino acids. Trimming removed 0 bases from V and 3 bases from J; junction bases left unmatched: 13.

The chain carries TRBV6-1 and TRBJ1-1, with no clear D. V lost 7 bases and J 7 bases, leaving 16 bases between the germline ends. Germline V gene sequence: CDR1 MNHNS, CDR2 SASEGT. The CDR3 is made up of 13 amino acids. As DNA, the CDR3 is TGTGCCAGCACCTTCGAGGGATTCGGTGAAGCTTTCTTT. Translation gives CASTFEGFGEAFF.

The table lists this clone with a count of one. V gene TRBV2 combines with J gene TRBJ2-1, with 10 bases fitting TRBD1. V lost 6 bases, J lost 8 bases, and 7 bases stayed unmatched. The CDR3 runs 14 residues. Germline CDR1 SNHLY, CDR2 FYNNEI. CDR3 nucleotides: TGTGCCAGCAGCCGGGACAGGGGTAGAGATGAGCAGTTCTTC. Protein sequence: CASSRDRGRDEQFF.

This chain joins TRBV19 and TRBJ1-1, with TRBD1 identical over 7 bases. The V segment lost 4 bases and the J segment 1 base; nucleotides outside the gene matches: 18. The CDR3 is 19 residues long. Germline lookup yields CDR1 LNHDA and CDR2 SQIVND (reference sequence). CDR3 nucleotides: TGTGCCAGTAGTACACGGGACAGCTCCCCCTTTTTCTCGAACACTGAAGCTTTCTTT. It yields the protein CASSTRDSSPFFSNTEAFF.

The chain links TRBV5-5 to TRBJ1-2; weak D call: TRBD1 (6 bases). This CDR3 has 14 residues. Per the germline V gene, CDR1 is SGHKS and CDR2 is YYEKEE (reference sequence). Trimming stripped 4 bases from V and 4 bases from J, with 14 bases between. The DNA for the CDR3 is TGTGCCAGCAGCAGAACAGGGATCGGCTATGGCTACACCTTC. Protein: CASSRTGIGYGYTF.

J is TRBJ2-7 and V is TRBV27, with a weak D call TRBD1 (7 bases). V was cut by 5 bases and J by 3 bases, with 23 bases left in between. The CDR3 consists of 17 residues. Germline-derived CDR1 and CDR2 are MNHEY and SMNVEV (reference sequence). The CDR3 nucleotides are TGTGCCAGCAGTCCCCAGGGGGGCCTAGAGTTGCACTACGAGCAGTACTTC. This translates into CASSPQGGLELHYEQYF.

The chain joins TRBV28 to TRBJ2-1, with TRBD2 matching 14 bases. The CDR3 sequence is 16 residues long. In germline, CDR1 is MDHEN, CDR2 SYDVKM. V lost 5 bases to trimming and J lost 7 bases; unmatched junction nucleotides: 7. The CDR3 nucleotides read TGTGCCAGCAGTCCGGGACTAGCGGGAGTCTATAATGAGCAGTTCTTC. This codes for CASSPGLAGVYNEQFF.

This clone has just a few counts. V is TRBV6-5 and J is TRBJ2-7, with 7 positions matching TRBD1. Per the germline V gene, CDR1 is MNHEY and CDR2 is SVGAGI. Trimming removed 11 bases from V and 2 bases from J; junction bases left unmatched: 9. The CDR3 is made up of 13 amino acids. CDR3 residues: CACTGTATYEQYF. DNA of the CDR3: TGTGCCTGCACCGGGACAGCGACCTACGAGCAGTACTTC.

This clone was seen only once. The V gene is TRBV9, the J gene TRBJ2-4, with D possibly being TRBD2 (5 bases). This CDR3 has 14 amino acids. From germline, CDR1 is SGDLS and CDR2 YYNGEE. V gave up 0 bases and J gave up 7 bases, with 11 bases separating them. The CDR3 spells CASSVDRRRNIQYF. CDR3 nucleotide sequence: TGTGCCAGCAGCGTAGATAGGAGGAGGAACATTCAGTACTTC.

This sequence joins TRBV5-1 and TRBJ1-2; tentatively, D is TRBD1 (5 bases). The CDR3 is 13 residues long. V was trimmed by 0 bases and J by 8 bases, leaving 11 bases between them. The germline V gene encodes CDR1 SGHRS and CDR2 YFSETQ. The chain's CDR3 is CASSLGGGRGYTF. CDR3 in DNA: TGCGCCAGCAGCTTGGGGGGCGGTAGAGGCTACACCTTC.

The gene calls are TRBV5-1 and TRBJ2-7; TRBD1 agrees at 9 bases. Germline values: CDR1 SGHRS, CDR2 YFSETQ. The CDR3 loop spans 14 amino acids. V lost 0 bases and J lost 4; bases outside the gene matches: 2. CDR3 bases: TGCGCCAGCAGCTTGGCCGGGACAGGGTACGAGCAGTACTTC. Protein: CASSLAGTGYEQYF.

In this sample, this clone turned up a few times. The rearrangement links TRBV30 to TRBJ1-1, with TRBD1 matching over 9 bases. The CDR3 loop spans 14 amino acids. The ends lost 1 base at V and 8 bases at J; junction bases unmatched: 8. Germline CDR1 is GTSNPN and CDR2 is SVGIG (reference sequence). DNA for the CDR3: TGTGCCTGGAGTGCGGGACAGGGAATCTCGGAAGCTTTCTTT. Its translation is CAWSAGQGISEAFF.

This chain uses TRBV9 with TRBJ2-5, with D tentatively TRBD2 (6 bases). Germline values: CDR1 SGDLS, CDR2 YYNGEE. V dropped 0 bases and J dropped 5 bases, with 20 bases sitting between them. The CDR3 has 17 residues. The CDR3 is CASSVAGLPGVLETQYF. The CDR3 DNA reads TGTGCCAGCAGCGTAGCCGGCCTTCCGGGAGTTTTGGAGACCCAGTACTTC. Supplemented by reference TRBV9 and TRBJ2-5, the full variable domain reads DSGVTQTPKHLITATGQRVTLRCSPRSGDLSVYWYQQSLDQGLQFLIQYYNGEERAKGNILERFSAQQFPDLHSELNLSSLELGDSALYFCASSVAGLPGVLETQYFGPGTRLLVL.

This chain connects TRBV5-5 to TRBJ1-4; possible D gene TRBD1, 5 bases. Trimming pared 6 bases from V and 7 bases from J, leaving 13 bases between. CDR3 size: 13 residues. Germline CDR1 reads SGHKS; CDR2 reads YYEKEE (reference sequence). This CDR3 is CASKRGYTEKLFF. The CDR3 nucleotides read TGTGCCAGCAAGCGGGGGTATACTGAAAAACTGTTTTTT.

This rearrangement joins TRBV18 to TRBJ2-5; 13 bases fit TRBD2. The V gene end was trimmed by 3 bases and the J gene end by 2 bases; junction bases not matched to a gene: 12. The germline gives CDR1 KGHSH, CDR2 LQKENI. The CDR3 extends over 19 amino acids. The DNA for the CDR3 is TGTGCCAGCTCACCGCAGAGGACTAGCGGGAGTTTGGGACAAGAGACCCAGTACTTC. Amino acid sequence: CASSPQRTSGSLGQETQYF.

V and J are TRBV28 and TRBJ1-2; D is uncertain. Trimming took 2 bases from V and 5 from J, leaving 18 bases between them. The CDR3 loop spans 16 amino acids. Germline-derived CDR1 and CDR2 are MDHEN and SYDVKM. In DNA form, the CDR3 reads TGTGCCAGCAGTTTACCGGTGGATCATATGATTTATGGCTACACCTTC. It translates to CASSLPVDHMIYGYTF.

The CDR3 is CASSPRDRVDEKLFF. The CDR3 bases are TGTGCCAGCAGCCCGAGGGACAGGGTCGATGAAAAACTGTTTTTT. V usage is TRBV25-1 and J usage is TRBJ1-4; 9 bases agree with TRBD1. The ends lost 6 bases at V and 6 bases at J; junction bases unmatched: 8. The CDR3 is made up of 15 amino acids. The V gene's germline CDR1 is MGHDK and CDR2 SYGVNS. The whole variable domain, filled in from reference TRBV25-1 and TRBJ1-4, reads EADIYQTPRYLVIGTGKKITLECSQTMGHDKMYWYQQDPGMELHLIHYSYGVNSTEKGDLSSESTVSRIRTEHFPLTLESARPSHTSQYLCASSPRDRVDEKLFFGSGTQLSVL.

The DNA for the CDR3 is TGTGCCAGCAGCTTATCTCGGGCTAGCGGGAGAGAAGACATTCAGTACTTC. The encoded protein is CASSLSRASGREDIQYF. The rearrangement uses TRBV7-9 and TRBJ2-4; 10 bases line up with TRBD2. CDR1 SEHNR and CDR2 FQNEAQ come from the germline V gene (reference sequence). J gave up 8 bases and V 2 bases, and 12 bases lay outside the gene matches. The CDR3 consists of 17 residues.

The CDR3 sequence: CASRKIGTYSEVEYF. CDR3 DNA: TGTGCCAGCAGAAAAATAGGGACTTACTCCGAGGTGGAGTACTTC. The chain employs TRBV27 and TRBJ2-7, with a tentative D call TRBD2 (6 bases). This CDR3 region has 15 residues. The V end lost 6 bases, the J end lost 11 bases, and 26 bases lay between the germline ends. Germline CDR1 MNHEY, CDR2 SMNVEV (reference sequence).

The CDR3 region is CASSGNEEGARGYTF. The CDR3 region has the DNA TGTGCCAGTAGTGGCAATGAGGAGGGGGCTAGGGGCTACACCTTC. The V call is TRBV19, the J call TRBJ1-2, with 7 bases identical to TRBD1. After removal of 5 bases from V and 8 bases from J, the junction contained 14 bases not matched to a gene. This CDR3 region has 15 residues. Looked up from germline, CDR1 is LNHDA and CDR2 is SQIVND (reference sequence).

This clone came up once. V and J are TRBV18 and TRBJ2-7; a weak D match, TRBD2 (6 bases). The V gene lost 2 bases and the J gene lost 5 bases, with 13 bases spanning the gap. This CDR3 is 14 amino acids long. CDR1 is KGHSH, CDR2 LQKENI, per germline. CDR3: CASSPSEGLHEQYF. For the CDR3, the DNA is TGTGCCAGCTCACCATCGGAGGGTTTGCACGAGCAGTACTTC.

V is TRBV28 and J is TRBJ2-1, with TRBD2 identical over 12 bases. Germline V lookup: CDR1 MDHEN, CDR2 SYDVKM. Trimming removed 0 bases from V and 7 bases from J; junction bases left unmatched: 4. The CDR3 spans 16 residues. In nucleotides, the CDR3 is TGTGCCAGCAGTTTATGGCTAGCGGGAGGGCCGAATGAGCAGTTCTTC. Encoded protein: CASSLWLAGGPNEQFF. The whole variable domain, filled in from reference TRBV28 and TRBJ2-1, reads DVKVTQSSRYLVKRTGEKVFLECVQDMDHENMFWYRQDPGLGLRLIYFSYDVKMKEKGDIPEGYSVSREKKERFSLILESASTNQTSMYLCASSLWLAGGPNEQFFGPGTRLTVL.

The genes are TRBV5-1 and TRBJ1-4, with TRBD1 matching over 7 bases. This CDR3 has 15 residues. CDR1 and CDR2 from the germline V gene are SGHRS and YFSETQ. V shed 0 bases and J 10 bases; nucleotides not matched to a gene: 9. CDR3 sequence: CASSLGGQPPAKLFF. CDR3 DNA: TGCGCCAGCAGCTTGGGGGGACAGCCTCCCGCAAAACTGTTTTTT.

This chain joins TRBV30 and TRBJ1-2; D unresolved. V lost 1 base and J 0 bases, leaving 9 bases between the germline ends. The CDR3 totals 14 residues. In germline, CDR1 is GTSNPN, CDR2 SVGIG (reference sequence). CDR3 bases: TGTGCCTGGAGTGAGGTGCCAACTAACTATGGCTACACCTTC. It specifies CAWSEVPTNYGYTF.